The rows below give T cell receptor beta chains drawn from one sample of a study of T-cell memory formation after mild COVID-19. TCRdb re-called the 5' RACE reads with MiXCR, one entry per CDR3 protein. Of about 290,000 distinct CDR3 sequences in the sample, approximately 16% were seen once. The material sequenced was PBMCs or a T cell subset sorted from them (not recorded which). These receptors originate from a man between 18 and 29 years old who had mild COVID-19 (a few samples of this study predate the infection). Cell type and time point are not known. Both conserved end residues are part of each CDR3. The order of the fields is D gene, CDR3 length, V gene, J gene, clone size, CDR3 DNA, CDR3 protein. D genes are given only for firm matches. Rows may omit the clone size; those that give it use once, few, many or a size class.

TRBD2	13	TRBV20-1	TRBJ2-5	many	TGCAGTGCCCCAAGGACTAGCTTGGAGACCCAGTACTTC	CSAPRTSLETQYF
NA	13	TRBV5-1	TRBJ2-7	NA	TGCGCCAGCAGCGTGACAGTTCCCTACGAGCAGTACTTC	CASSVTVPYEQYF
NA	14	TRBV15	TRBJ1-1	NA	TGTGCCACCAGCAGAATTGAAAGGGGTAGTTCGGCTTTCTTT	CATSRIERGSSAFF
NA	14	TRBV4-3	TRBJ2-7	NA	TGCGACAGCAGCCAGGTCTATGACTCCATCGAGCAGTACTTC	CDSSQVYDSIEQYF
TRBD1	16	TRBV5-5	TRBJ2-2	NA	TGTGCCAGCAGCTTGACGGGACAGAGGGAAACCGGGGAGCTGTTTTTT	CASSLTGQRETGELFF
NA	15	TRBV11-2	TRBJ2-2	few	TGTGCCAGCAGCTTTTCGGGGTGGAGCACCGGGGAGCTGTTTTTT	CASSFSGWSTGELFF
TRBD1	14	TRBV11-1	TRBJ1-2	NA	TGTGCCAGCAGCTTAACGCAGGGGGCATATGGCTACACCTTC	CASSLTQGAYGYTF
NA	15	TRBV5-1	TRBJ2-6	NA	TGCGCCAGCAGCTTGGTTGCAGCCGGGGCCAACGTCCTGACTTTC	CASSLVAAGANVLTF
NA	15	TRBV5-1	TRBJ1-1	NA	TGCGCCAGCAGCTTGGTAACTGCAGAGAACACTGAAGCTTTCTTT	CASSLVTAENTEAFF
TRBD1	15	TRBV7-9	TRBJ1-4	NA	TGTGCCAGCAGCTCCCAGGGGGTTCCGAGTGAAAAACTGTTTTTT	CASSSQGVPSEKLFF
NA	12	TRBV5-6	TRBJ2-2	NA	TGTGCCAGCAGCTGGGTTACCGGGGAGCTGTTTTTT	CASSWVTGELFF
NA	14	TRBV5-1	TRBJ2-1	few	TGCGCCAGCAGCTTGTCACAGGGCTCTAATGAGCAGTTCTTC	CASSLSQGSNEQFF
TRBD2	16	TRBV7-2	TRBJ2-3	NA	TGTGCCAGCAGCAAGCTAGCGGGGGGCCAGGGAGATACGCAGTATTTT	CASSKLAGGQGDTQYF
NA	14	TRBV7-8	TRBJ1-6	many	TGTGCCAGCAGCTCCAGCTCCTATAATTCACCCCTCCACTTT	CASSSSSYNSPLHF
NA	15	TRBV25-1	TRBJ1-2	few	TGTGCCAGCAGGACCTCGGGCAGTCAGACGTATGGCTACACCTTC	CASRTSGSQTYGYTF
TRBD1	15	TRBV9	TRBJ2-1	NA	TGTGCCAGCAGCCCCCCTCGGACAGGGGGGAGTGAGCAGTTCTTC	CASSPPRTGGSEQFF
TRBD1	15	TRBV20-1	TRBJ1-6	NA	TGCAGTGCTAGGGGGACAGGGGGCTTAGAATCACCCCTCCACTTT	CSARGTGGLESPLHF
TRBD1	16	TRBV5-6	TRBJ2-5	NA	TGTGCCAGCAGCTACTGGGACAGGAATCGTCAAGAGACCCAGTACTTC	CASSYWDRNRQETQYF
TRBD1	17	TRBV6-4	TRBJ1-5	few	TGTGCCAGCTTTGAGGGGGCCCACCCGTATAGCAATCAGCCCCAGCATTTT	CASFEGAHPYSNQPQHF
TRBD2	16	TRBV6-5	TRBJ2-2	few	TGTGCCAGCAGTAACCTAGCGGGGGGGGACACCGGGGAGCTGTTTTTT	CASSNLAGGDTGELFF
NA	15	TRBV5-1	TRBJ2-7	NA	TGCGCCAGCAGCTCCACGGGACTGCCACCGCGAGAGCAGTACTTC	CASSSTGLPPREQYF
NA	13	TRBV7-2	TRBJ2-5	NA	TGTGCCAGCAGAGGGGAGCCTGGGGGGACCCAGTACTTC	CASRGEPGGTQYF
TRBD1	15	TRBV7-9	TRBJ1-4	NA	TGTGCCAGCAGCTCCACGGACAGGGTAAACGAAAAACTGTTTTTT	CASSSTDRVNEKLFF
TRBD2	14	TRBV7-2	TRBJ2-5	few	TGTGCCAGCAGCTTTCGGGGGGGCGGTGAGACCCAGTACTTC	CASSFRGGGETQYF
TRBD2	16	TRBV28	TRBJ2-3	few	TGTGCCAGCAGTCCCCAAGCGGGGGGGCGCACAGATACGCAGTATTTT	CASSPQAGGRTDTQYF
NA	16	TRBV4-1	TRBJ1-2	few	TGCGCCAGCAGCCAAGAATCTACGGGGGACTTCTATGGCTACACCTTC	CASSQESTGDFYGYTF
TRBD2	13	TRBV5-1	TRBJ2-7	many	TGCGCCAGCAGCAGCGGGGGGGCCTACGAGCAGTACTTC	CASSSGGAYEQYF
TRBD1	15	TRBV20-1	TRBJ2-4	few	TGCAGTGCTGCTAAGACCGGGACAGGGGTAAACATTCAGTACTTC	CSAAKTGTGVNIQYF
NA	18	TRBV4-2	TRBJ2-3	NA	TGTGCCAGCAGCCAACCGGGACCTTGGCGGACTAGCACAGATACGCAGTATTTT	CASSQPGPWRTSTDTQYF
TRBD1	15	TRBV5-1	TRBJ1-1	few	TGCGCCAGCAGCTTGGCAGGGGGAGGAAACACTGAAGCTTTCTTT	CASSLAGGGNTEAFF
NA	15	TRBV28	TRBJ1-5	few	TGTGCCAGCAGTCCCCGGTCAGAGACCCATCAGCCCCAGCATTTT	CASSPRSETHQPQHF
TRBD1	16	TRBV5-1	TRBJ2-2	many	TGCGCCAGCAGTTCTTCAGGGGGCGCCGTCACCGGGGAGCTGTTTTTT	CASSSSGGAVTGELFF
TRBD1	18	TRBV6-2/TRBV6-3	TRBJ2-7	NA	TGTGCCAGCAGTTACTCGCGCACGGGACAGGGGGCGCGGGGGGAGCAGTACTTC	CASSYSRTGQGARGEQYF
NA	13	TRBV5-5	TRBJ1-1	NA	TGTGCCACCCAGGGACTCATGAACACTGAAGCTTTCTTT	CATQGLMNTEAFF
NA	13	TRBV20-1	TRBJ1-2	many	TGCAGTGCTAAGGGGGGAGCTAACTATGGCTACACCTTC	CSAKGGANYGYTF
TRBD1	14	TRBV3-1	TRBJ1-2	NA	TGTGCCAGCAGCCATTCCGACAGGGCGGGCGGCTACACCTTC	CASSHSDRAGGYTF
NA	11	TRBV18	TRBJ2-1	NA	TGTGCCAGCTCGTCTAGGGATGAGCAGTTCTTC	CASSSRDEQFF
NA	15	TRBV28	TRBJ2-1	NA	TGTGCCAGCAGTTCGCGGGACGGCCGCCCGGATGAGCAGTTCTTC	CASSSRDGRPDEQFF
NA	17	TRBV18	TRBJ1-1	NA	TGTGCCAGCTCACCATTCTCTCCAGGACATATGAACACTGAAGCTTTCTTT	CASSPFSPGHMNTEAFF
NA	16	TRBV6-5	TRBJ1-1	NA	TGTGCCAGCAGTTACTCCGGGGTGTGGGGGAACACTGAAGCTTTCTTT	CASSYSGVWGNTEAFF
NA	13	TRBV7-2	TRBJ2-5	NA	TGTGCCAGCAGCTTTTCAGGGGTTGAGACCCAGTACTTC	CASSFSGVETQYF
TRBD1	14	TRBV7-8	TRBJ1-6	NA	TGTGCCAGCAGCCTGGACAGGGTGGCTTCACCCCTCCACTTT	CASSLDRVASPLHF
TRBD2	17	TRBV4-1	TRBJ2-3	NA	TGCGCCAGCAGCCCGACTAGCGGGGGGCTGGGGGCAGATACGCAGTATTTT	CASSPTSGGLGADTQYF
NA	15	TRBV14	TRBJ1-2	few	TGTGCCAGCAGCCAAAACCTCCGCGCGGACAGTGGCTACACCTTC	CASSQNLRADSGYTF
TRBD2	15	TRBV12-3/TRBV12-4	TRBJ2-5	NA	TGTGCCAGCAGTACCTTAGCGGGGGGGGTAGAGACCCAGTACTTC	CASSTLAGGVETQYF
NA	14	TRBV4-3	TRBJ1-1	NA	TGCGCCAGCAGCCAAGGGCCTCGGGGCACTGAAGCTTTCTTT	CASSQGPRGTEAFF
NA	13	TRBV6-5	TRBJ2-7	many	TGTGCCAGCAGCACAACCGCACCCGGGGAGCAGTACTTC	CASSTTAPGEQYF
NA	15	TRBV10-2	TRBJ2-3	NA	TGCGCCAGCAGTGAGGGAGGGACTAGCACAGATACGCAGTATTTT	CASSEGGTSTDTQYF